These 11 T cell receptor beta chains originate from one sample sequenced in a study of CD8+CD57+ T cells in acquired aplastic anemia. According to the study, genomic DNA was the template for TCR beta VDJ and CDR3 profiling. MiXCR, applied by TCRdb to the reads, yields one record per CDR3 protein. Here the sample spans around 430,000 distinct CDR3 sequences, about a third being singletons. Selection for sequencing was limited to patients who had shown CD8+CD57+ cell expansion by flow cytometry. The sample taken for sequencing was sorted CD4+, CD8+, or CD8+CD57+ T cells (not recorded which) from PBMCs. These receptors all stem from a human donor with aplastic anemia.

V and J are TRBV9 and TRBJ1-5; no definite D call. Germline lookup yields CDR1 SGDLS and CDR2 YYNGEE. The CDR3 is made up of 16 amino acids. The ends were cut back, 4 bases at V and 6 bases at J, with 20 bases in the middle. CDR3 in DNA: TGTGCCAGCAGCCCCACGGAGGTTGGCGGGAGTCAGCCCCAGCATTTT. It is translated as CASSPTEVGGSQPQHF. The whole variable domain, remainder taken from reference TRBV9 and TRBJ1-5, is DSGVTQTPKHLITATGQRVTLRCSPRSGDLSVYWYQQSLDQGLQFLIQYYNGEERAKGNILERFSAQQFPDLHSELNLSSLELGDSALYFCASSPTEVGGSQPQHFGDGTRLSIL.

This clonotype appeared many times. This chain links TRBV24-1 with TRBJ2-1; 7 bases agree with TRBD2. The CDR3 covers 16 residues. CDR1 is KGHDR, CDR2 SFDVKD, per germline. The junction had 7 bases not matched to a gene; V was cut back by 2 bases and J by 4 bases. The chain's CDR3 is CATSDYMGGPYNEQFF. DNA of the CDR3: TGTGCCACCAGTGATTATATGGGAGGGCCGTACAATGAGCAGTTCTTC.

This clonotype has at least ten counts. The V gene is TRBV5-1, the J gene TRBJ2-5; no definite D call. There are 13 residues in the CDR3. Germline CDR1 and CDR2: SGHRS and YFSETQ. V was shortened by 7 bases and J by 5 bases, with 15 bases between the two germline ends. DNA of the CDR3: TGCGCCAGCTCGGACCAAGTAGACGAGACCCAGTACTTC. Translated, it gives CASSDQVDETQYF.

The V call is TRBV25-1, the J call TRBJ1-1, with D perhaps TRBD1 (5 bases). The CDR3 is made up of 13 amino acids. The V end was cut by 1 base, the J end by 5 bases, with 8 bases between. The germline V gene encodes CDR1 MGHDK and CDR2 SYGVNS. CDR3 in amino acids: CASSEWRGTEAFF. The CDR3 region has the DNA TGTGCCAGCAGTGAATGGAGGGGAACTGAAGCTTTCTTT.

About this clonotype: At one of its ends the junction is not consistent with the germline gene, which may arise from a read error. The J gene is TRBJ2-7, the V gene TRBV9; 8 nucleotides align to TRBD1. This CDR3 is built from 19 residues. Looked up from germline, CDR1 is SGDLS and CDR2 is YYNGEE. Written as DNA, the CDR3 is TGTGCCAGCAGCTTAAGTCCCAGTGGCGGGCAGGGGGCGGCCTACGAGCAGTGCTTC. Encoded protein: CASSLSPSGGQGAAYEQCF.

This clonotype was observed many times. The rearrangement joins TRBV24-1 to TRBJ2-2; 8 nucleotides align to TRBD2. This CDR3 spans 17 amino acids. The germline V gene encodes CDR1 KGHDR and CDR2 SFDVKD. The trim removed 4 bases at V and 0 bases at J, leaving 6 bases unmatched. The CDR3 reads CATSDIYSGTNTGELFF. CDR3 DNA: TGTGCCACCAGTGACATTTATAGCGGGACGAACACCGGGGAGCTGTTTTTT.

Ten or more counts support this clonotype. V gene TRBV14 combines with J gene TRBJ1-2, with TRBD1 identical over 10 bases. Trimming at V came to 4 bases and at J to 6 bases, leaving 14 bases not matched to a gene. The CDR3 has 17 amino acids. The germline gives CDR1 SGHDN, CDR2 FVKESK. CDR3 protein: CASSLSGTGVEIDGYTF. CDR3 nucleotide sequence: TGTGCCAGCAGCCTCTCCGGGACAGGGGTTGAAATCGATGGCTACACCTTC.

This clonotype was picked up many times. This rearrangement joins TRBV19 to TRBJ1-1, with D possibly matching TRBD1 (6 bases). Germline V gene lookup returns CDR1 LNHDA and CDR2 SQIVND (reference sequence). The V and J ends lost 5 bases and 2 bases respectively, with 12 bases between them. This CDR3 is 14 amino acids long. Here the CDR3 reads CASSLLGTNTEAFF. In nucleotides, the CDR3 is TGTGCCAGTAGTTTACTTGGGACAAACACTGAAGCTTTCTTT.

In its sample, this clonotype was seen a few times. The chain is built from TRBV2 and TRBJ2-2; the match to TRBD1 covers 9 bases. Germline CDR1 and CDR2: SNHLY and FYNNEI. The V and J ends lost 7 bases and 3 bases, in that order; junction bases with no gene match: 6. The CDR3 is 15 residues long. The CDR3 DNA follows: TGTGCCAGCACGTCGGGACAGGGATACACCGGGGAGCTGTTTTTT. Amino acid sequence: CASTSGQGYTGELFF.

This clonotype was seen only a few times. The chain recombines TRBV6-5 with TRBJ2-2, with D maybe TRBD1 (6 bases). The CDR3 covers 16 residues. Germline V gene lookup returns CDR1 MNHEY and CDR2 SVGAGI. V was cut by 2 bases and J by 2 bases, with 12 bases left in between. As DNA, the CDR3 is TGTGCCAGCAGTTACGGGTGGACAGCTAACACCGGGGAGCTGTTTTTT. Its protein is CASSYGWTANTGELFF.

The chain couples TRBV20-1 to TRBJ2-4; 8 bases are shared with TRBD2. J gave up 2 bases and V 7 bases, and 13 bases lay outside the gene matches. The CDR3 has 16 amino acids. Germline V CDR1 and CDR2: DFQATT, SNEGSKA (reference sequence). CDR3 DNA sequence: TGCAGTGTCCTCAGGACGGCGGGGGGCTCCAAAAACATTCAGTACTTC. Its translation: CSVLRTAGGSKNIQYF.